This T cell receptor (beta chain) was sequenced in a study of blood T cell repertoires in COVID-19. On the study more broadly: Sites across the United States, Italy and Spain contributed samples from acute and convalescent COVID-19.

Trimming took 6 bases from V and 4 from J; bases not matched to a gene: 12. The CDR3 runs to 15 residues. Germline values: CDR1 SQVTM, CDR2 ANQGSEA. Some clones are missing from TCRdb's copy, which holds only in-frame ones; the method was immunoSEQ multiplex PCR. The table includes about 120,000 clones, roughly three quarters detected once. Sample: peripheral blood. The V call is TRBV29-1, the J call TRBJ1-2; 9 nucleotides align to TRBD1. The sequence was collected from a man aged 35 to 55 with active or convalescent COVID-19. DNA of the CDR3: TGCAGCGTGGACAGGGGACAGCGGTCTTCCTATGGCTACACCTTC. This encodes CSVDRGQRSSYGYTF.